Sequencing of this TCR beta chain was carried out in a study of blood T cell repertoires in COVID-19. The length of the CDR3 is 16 residues. Adults between about 18 and 95 years of age took part from some 25 US areas. The method was immunoSEQ multiplex PCR; TCRdb's version includes in-frame clones alone and lacks a portion of them. The repertoire holds about 220,000 clones, with more than 80% as singletons. The TCR sequence derives from a woman younger than 30 in a cohort exposed to, infected with or recovered from COVID-19 (not recorded which). The chain is built from TRBV21-1 and TRBJ2-7; the D call in the table, TRBD1, was not verified against the DNA. TRBV21-1 is labeled a pseudogene. Material: PBMCs or T cells enriched from blood (not recorded which). CDR3 in amino acids: CASSKEGDRGFYEQYF. The CDR3 nucleotides are TGTGCCAGCAGCAAAGAGGGGGACAGGGGATTTTACGAGCAGTACTTC.